Listed below are T cell receptor beta chains from one sample, sequenced in a study of CD8+ T cells in alopecia areata. The repertoire was sequenced with immunoSEQ multiplex PCR; TCRdb's copy has only in-frame clones and lacks some. The table records 65,000 to 75,000 clones, roughly half of them present only once. Sequenced here: CD8+ T cells sorted from blood, sampled at week 0. The source of these receptors is a human donor with alopecia areata. CDR3s include the opening cysteine and the closing phenylalanine or tryptophan. Fields, in order: D gene, J gene, V gene, clone size, CDR3 length, CDR3 protein, CDR3 DNA. D genes are given only for firm matches. Size is stated for part of the rows, as once, few or many counts, or as a class when the clone is expanded.

D: NA
J: TRBJ2-7
V: TRBV21-1
size: few
length: 14
CDR3: CASSPPGVIYEQYF
DNA: TGTGCCAGCAGCCCCCCGGGGGTAATCTACGAGCAGTACTTC

D: NA
J: TRBJ1-1
V: TRBV30
size: NA
length: 11
CDR3: CAWSLSLGAFF
DNA: TGTGCCTGGAGCTTAAGTCTGGGAGCTTTCTTT

D: NA
J: TRBJ2-7
V: TRBV30
size: NA
length: 13
CDR3: CAWTTGNNYEQYF
DNA: TGTGCCTGGACGACCGGGAACAACTACGAGCAGTACTTC

D: NA
J: TRBJ2-7
V: TRBV7-9
size: NA
length: 14
CDR3: CASSTGDVAYEQYF
DNA: TGTGCCAGCAGCACGGGGGACGTAGCCTACGAGCAGTACTTC

D: NA
J: TRBJ1-1
V: TRBV29-1
size: NA
length: 12
CDR3: CSAEGGYTEAFF
DNA: TGCAGCGCCGAGGGCGGGTACACTGAAGCTTTCTTT

D: TRBD1
J: TRBJ2-7
V: TRBV7-9
size: NA
length: 13
CDR3: CASTLDRNDEQYF
DNA: TGTGCCAGCACCTTGGACAGGAACGACGAGCAGTACTTC

D: NA
J: TRBJ2-7
V: TRBV27
size: NA
length: 11
CDR3: CASSSTYEQYF
DNA: TGTGCCAGCAGTTCAACCTACGAGCAGTACTTC

D: NA
J: TRBJ1-1
V: TRBV30
size: NA
length: 14
CDR3: CACTGVTRGAEAFF
DNA: TGTGCCTGCACCGGAGTCACCCGAGGTGCTGAAGCTTTCTTT

D: NA
J: TRBJ2-1
V: TRBV9
size: NA
length: 15
CDR3: CASSASGTLNNEQFF
DNA: TGTGCCAGCAGCGCCTCCGGGACTCTGAACAATGAGCAGTTCTTC

D: TRBD1
J: TRBJ2-6
V: TRBV5-1
size: NA
length: 15
CDR3: CASSPTGEGANVLTF
DNA: TGCGCCAGCAGCCCCACAGGGGAAGGGGCCAACGTCCTGACTTTC

D: TRBD2
J: TRBJ2-5
V: TRBV5-6
size: NA
length: 12
CDR3: CASSSGAETQYF
DNA: TGTGCCAGCAGCAGCGGGGCAGAGACCCAGTACTTC

D: NA
J: TRBJ2-5
V: TRBV2
size: NA
length: 17
CDR3: CASTSLGEGATRETQYF
DNA: TGTGCCAGCACCTCCCTGGGGGAGGGGGCGACGAGAGAGACCCAGTACTTC

D: NA
J: TRBJ2-3
V: TRBV29-1
size: few
length: 13
CDR3: CSVVMGSTDTQYF
DNA: TGCAGCGTTGTTATGGGAAGCACAGATACGCAGTATTTT

D: NA
J: TRBJ2-7
V: TRBV7-9
size: few
length: 12
CDR3: CASSPRVNEQYF
DNA: TGTGCCAGCAGCCCCCGGGTCAACGAGCAGTACTTC

D: TRBD2
J: TRBJ2-3
V: TRBV27
size: NA
length: 17
CDR3: CASSFRRLAASTDTQYF
DNA: TGTGCCAGCAGTTTCCGTAGACTAGCGGCAAGCACAGATACGCAGTATTTT

D: TRBD2
J: TRBJ2-3
V: TRBV29-1
size: NA
length: 18
CDR3: CSVEGLAAHTTSTDTQYF
DNA: TGCAGCGTTGAAGGGCTAGCGGCCCACACGACTAGCACAGATACGCAGTATTTT

D: NA
J: TRBJ2-1
V: TRBV7-9
size: NA
length: 15
CDR3: CASSLGGALRNEQFF
DNA: TGTGCCAGCAGCTTAGGGGGGGCGCTGCGGAATGAGCAGTTCTTC

D: NA
J: TRBJ2-3
V: TRBV9
size: NA
length: 12
CDR3: CASSVRLDTQYF
DNA: TGTGCCAGCAGCGTTCGGTTAGATACGCAGTATTTT

D: TRBD1
J: TRBJ2-7
V: TRBV27
size: NA
length: 18
CDR3: CASSLWRRGQTGSHEQYF
DNA: TGTGCCAGCAGTTTATGGCGTAGGGGGCAAACTGGTAGCCACGAGCAGTACTTC

D: NA
J: TRBJ2-3
V: TRBV5-6
size: NA
length: 12
CDR3: CASSFGTDTQYF
DNA: TGTGCCAGCAGCTTCGGCACAGATACGCAGTATTTT

D: NA
J: TRBJ2-3
V: TRBV6-5
size: NA
length: 14
CDR3: CASSSPTSTDTQYF
DNA: TGTGCCAGCTCCTCCCCGACGAGCACAGATACGCAGTATTTT

D: NA
J: TRBJ2-2
V: TRBV9
size: NA
length: 11
CDR3: CASTSTGELFF
DNA: TGTGCCAGCACATCAACCGGGGAGCTGTTTTTT

D: NA
J: TRBJ2-7
V: TRBV6-5
size: few
length: 13
CDR3: CASSYRVAYEQYF
DNA: TGTGCCAGCAGTTACAGGGTAGCCTACGAGCAGTACTTC

D: NA
J: TRBJ2-3
V: TRBV29-1
size: NA
length: 13
CDR3: CSVVTRVADTQYF
DNA: TGCAGCGTTGTCACCCGCGTCGCAGATACGCAGTATTTT

D: TRBD1
J: TRBJ1-5
V: TRBV19
size: NA
length: 16
CDR3: CASRSPGQGPNQPQHF
DNA: TGTGCCAGTAGAAGCCCGGGACAGGGACCTAATCAGCCCCAGCATTTT

D: TRBD2
J: TRBJ2-1
V: TRBV29-1
size: NA
length: 16
CDR3: CSVEGLAGVENNEQFF
DNA: TGCAGCGTTGAAGGACTAGCGGGAGTTGAAAACAATGAGCAGTTCTTC